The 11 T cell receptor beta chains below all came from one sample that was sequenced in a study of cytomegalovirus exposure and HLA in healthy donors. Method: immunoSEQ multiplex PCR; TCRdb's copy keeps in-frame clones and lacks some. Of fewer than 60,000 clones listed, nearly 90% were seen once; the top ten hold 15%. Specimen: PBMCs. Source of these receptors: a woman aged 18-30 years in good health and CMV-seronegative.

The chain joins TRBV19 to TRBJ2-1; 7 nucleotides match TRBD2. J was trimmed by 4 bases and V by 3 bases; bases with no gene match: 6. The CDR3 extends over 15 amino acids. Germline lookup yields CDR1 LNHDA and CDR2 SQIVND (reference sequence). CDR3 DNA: TGTGCCAGTAGTATCGGTACTAGCGAATACAATGAGCAGTTCTTC. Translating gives CASSIGTSEYNEQFF.

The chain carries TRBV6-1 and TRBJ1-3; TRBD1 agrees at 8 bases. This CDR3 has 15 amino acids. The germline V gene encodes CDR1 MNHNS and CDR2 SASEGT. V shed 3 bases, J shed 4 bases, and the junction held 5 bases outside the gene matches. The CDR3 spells CASSEAGDRGNTIYF. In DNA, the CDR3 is TGTGCCAGCAGTGAGGCTGGGGACAGGGGAAACACCATATATTTT.

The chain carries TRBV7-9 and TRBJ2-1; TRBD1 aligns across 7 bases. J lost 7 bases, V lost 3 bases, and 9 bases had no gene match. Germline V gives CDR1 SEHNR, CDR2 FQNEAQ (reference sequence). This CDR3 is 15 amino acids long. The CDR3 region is CASSLRGPSSNEQFF. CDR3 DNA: TGTGCCAGCAGCTTGAGGGGGCCTAGCTCGAATGAGCAGTTCTTC.

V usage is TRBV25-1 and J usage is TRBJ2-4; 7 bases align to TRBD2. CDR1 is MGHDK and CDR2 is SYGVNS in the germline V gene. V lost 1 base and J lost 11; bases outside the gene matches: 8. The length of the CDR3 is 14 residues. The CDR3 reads CASSESPGRGFQYF. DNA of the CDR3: TGTGCCAGCAGTGAATCACCGGGGAGGGGATTTCAGTACTTC.

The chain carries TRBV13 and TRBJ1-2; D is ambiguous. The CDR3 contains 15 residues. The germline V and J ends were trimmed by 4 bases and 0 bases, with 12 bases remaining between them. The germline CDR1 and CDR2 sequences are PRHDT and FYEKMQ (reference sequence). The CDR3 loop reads CASSSPVLANYGYTF. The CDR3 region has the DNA TGTGCCAGCAGCTCCCCAGTACTAGCTAACTATGGCTACACCTTC.

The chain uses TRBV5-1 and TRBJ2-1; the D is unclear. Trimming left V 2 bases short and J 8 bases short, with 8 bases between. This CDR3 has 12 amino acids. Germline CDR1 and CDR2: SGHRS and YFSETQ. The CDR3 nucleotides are TGCGCCAGCAGCTTCGGGTACGATGAGCAGTTCTTC. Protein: CASSFGYDEQFF.

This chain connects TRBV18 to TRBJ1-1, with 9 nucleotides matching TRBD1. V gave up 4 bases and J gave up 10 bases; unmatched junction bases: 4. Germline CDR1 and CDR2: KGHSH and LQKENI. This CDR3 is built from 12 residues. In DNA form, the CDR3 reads TGTGCCAGCTCACTACAGGGGGCAGTAGCTTTCTTT. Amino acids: CASSLQGAVAFF. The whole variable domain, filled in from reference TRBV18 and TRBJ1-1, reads NAGVMQNPRHLVRRRGQEARLRCSPMKGHSHVYWYRQLPEEGLKFMVYLQKENIIDESGMPKERFSAEFPKEGPSILRIQQVVRGDSAAYFCASSLQGAVAFFGQGTRLTVV.

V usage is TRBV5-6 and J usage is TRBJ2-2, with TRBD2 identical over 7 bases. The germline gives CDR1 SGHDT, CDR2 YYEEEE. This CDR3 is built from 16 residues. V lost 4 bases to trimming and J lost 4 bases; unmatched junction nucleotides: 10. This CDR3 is CASSLQLGGSTGELFF. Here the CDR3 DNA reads TGTGCCAGCAGCCTACAGTTGGGGGGGAGCACCGGGGAGCTGTTTTTT.

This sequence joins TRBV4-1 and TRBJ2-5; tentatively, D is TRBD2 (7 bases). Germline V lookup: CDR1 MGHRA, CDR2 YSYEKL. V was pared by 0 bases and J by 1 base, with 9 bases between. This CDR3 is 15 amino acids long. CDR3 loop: CASSQEGGGQETQYF. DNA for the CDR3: TGCGCCAGCAGCCAAGAAGGGGGGGGCCAAGAGACCCAGTACTTC.

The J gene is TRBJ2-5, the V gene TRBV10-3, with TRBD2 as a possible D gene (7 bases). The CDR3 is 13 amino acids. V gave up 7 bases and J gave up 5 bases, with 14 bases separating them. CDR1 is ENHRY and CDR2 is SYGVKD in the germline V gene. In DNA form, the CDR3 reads TGTGCCATCAAAGGGGGGGGGACGGAGACCCAGTACTTC. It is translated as CAIKGGGTETQYF.

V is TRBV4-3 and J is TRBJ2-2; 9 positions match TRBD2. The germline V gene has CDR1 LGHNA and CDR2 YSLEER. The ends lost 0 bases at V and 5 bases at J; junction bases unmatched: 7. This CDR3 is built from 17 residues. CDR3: CASSQDWAGGGTGELFF. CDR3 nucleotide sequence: TGCGCCAGCAGCCAAGATTGGGCGGGAGGGGGTACCGGGGAGCTGTTTTTT.